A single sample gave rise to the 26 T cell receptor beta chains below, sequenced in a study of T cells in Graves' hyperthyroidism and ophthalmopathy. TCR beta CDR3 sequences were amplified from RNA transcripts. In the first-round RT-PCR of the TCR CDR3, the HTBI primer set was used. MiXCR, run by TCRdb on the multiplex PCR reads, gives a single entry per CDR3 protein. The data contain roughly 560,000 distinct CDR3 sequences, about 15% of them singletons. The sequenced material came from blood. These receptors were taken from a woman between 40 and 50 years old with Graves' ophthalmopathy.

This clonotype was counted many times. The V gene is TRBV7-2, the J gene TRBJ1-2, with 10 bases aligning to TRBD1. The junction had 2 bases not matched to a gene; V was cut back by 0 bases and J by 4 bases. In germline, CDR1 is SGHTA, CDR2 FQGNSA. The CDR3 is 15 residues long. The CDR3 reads CASSLATGGAYGYTF. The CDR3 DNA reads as TGTGCCAGCAGCTTAGCGACAGGGGGCGCCTATGGCTACACCTTC.

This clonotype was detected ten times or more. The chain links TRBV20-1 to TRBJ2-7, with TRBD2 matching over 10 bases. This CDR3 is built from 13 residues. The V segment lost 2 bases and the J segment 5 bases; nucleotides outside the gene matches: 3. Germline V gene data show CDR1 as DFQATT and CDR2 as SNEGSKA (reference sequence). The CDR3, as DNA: TGCAGTGCTAGACTAGCGGGAGTGAACGAGCAGTACTTC. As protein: CSARLAGVNEQYF.

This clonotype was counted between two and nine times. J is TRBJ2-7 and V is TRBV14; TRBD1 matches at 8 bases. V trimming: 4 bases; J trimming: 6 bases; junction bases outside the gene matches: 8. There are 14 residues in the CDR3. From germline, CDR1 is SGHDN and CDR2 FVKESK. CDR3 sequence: CASSPWTGRREQYF. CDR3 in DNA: TGTGCCAGCAGCCCCTGGACAGGGCGACGCGAGCAGTACTTC.

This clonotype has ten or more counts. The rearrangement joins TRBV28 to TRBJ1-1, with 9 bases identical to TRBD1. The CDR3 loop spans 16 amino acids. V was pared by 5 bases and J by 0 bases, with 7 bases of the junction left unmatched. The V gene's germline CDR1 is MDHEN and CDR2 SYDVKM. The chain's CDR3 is CASSTRTGAMNTEAFF. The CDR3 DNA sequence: TGTGCCAGCAGTACCCGGACAGGGGCTATGAACACTGAAGCTTTCTTT.

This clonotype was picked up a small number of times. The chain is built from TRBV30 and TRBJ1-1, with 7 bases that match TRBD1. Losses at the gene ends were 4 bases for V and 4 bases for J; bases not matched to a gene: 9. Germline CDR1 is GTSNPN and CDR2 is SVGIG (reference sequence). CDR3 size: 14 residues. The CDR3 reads CAWNRQGVSTEAFF. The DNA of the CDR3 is TGTGCCTGGAATCGACAGGGAGTCAGCACTGAAGCTTTCTTT.

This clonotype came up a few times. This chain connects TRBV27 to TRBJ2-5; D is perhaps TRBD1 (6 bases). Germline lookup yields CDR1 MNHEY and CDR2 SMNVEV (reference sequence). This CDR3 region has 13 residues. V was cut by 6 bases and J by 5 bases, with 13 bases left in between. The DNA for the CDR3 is TGTGCCAGCAGATTGTGGGGGCAGGAGACCCAGTACTTC. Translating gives CASRLWGQETQYF.

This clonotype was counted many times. The CDR3 DNA sequence: TGTGCCAGCAGCACCCGGACAGAAGAGACCCAGTACTTC. Encoded protein: CASSTRTEETQYF. The chain links TRBV9 to TRBJ2-5; D perhaps matches TRBD1 (6 bases). Germline values: CDR1 SGDLS, CDR2 YYNGEE. Trimming stripped 4 bases from V and 3 bases from J, with 10 bases between. The length of the CDR3 is 13 residues.

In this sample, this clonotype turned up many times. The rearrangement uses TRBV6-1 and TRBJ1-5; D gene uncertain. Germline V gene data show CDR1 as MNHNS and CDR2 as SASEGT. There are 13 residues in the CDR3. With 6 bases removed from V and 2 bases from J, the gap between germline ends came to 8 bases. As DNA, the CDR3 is TGTGCCAGCAGGGACGCGGGCAATCAGCCCCAGCATTTT. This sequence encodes CASRDAGNQPQHF.

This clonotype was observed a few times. The CDR3 region is CAISFLRGESGYTF. The CDR3 DNA reads as TGTGCCATCAGTTTCCTGAGGGGGGAGTCTGGCTACACCTTC. J is TRBJ1-2 and V is TRBV10-3; D is perhaps TRBD1 (6 bases). Germline loops: CDR1 ENHRY, CDR2 SYGVKD. CDR3 length: 14 amino acids. Trimming left V 5 bases short and J 7 bases short, with 17 bases between.

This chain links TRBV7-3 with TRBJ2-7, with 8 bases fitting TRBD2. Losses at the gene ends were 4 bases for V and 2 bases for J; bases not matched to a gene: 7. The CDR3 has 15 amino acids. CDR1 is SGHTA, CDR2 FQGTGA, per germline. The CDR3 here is CASSSYPGGTYEQYF. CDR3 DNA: TGTGCCAGCAGCTCATACCCGGGGGGGACCTACGAGCAGTACTTC.

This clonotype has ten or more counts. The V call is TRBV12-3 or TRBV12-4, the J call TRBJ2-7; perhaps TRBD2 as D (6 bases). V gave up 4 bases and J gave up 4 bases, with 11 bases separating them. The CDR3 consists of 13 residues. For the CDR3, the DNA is TGTGCCAGCAGTTCTTGGAGGGGATACGAGCAGTACTTC. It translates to CASSSWRGYEQYF.

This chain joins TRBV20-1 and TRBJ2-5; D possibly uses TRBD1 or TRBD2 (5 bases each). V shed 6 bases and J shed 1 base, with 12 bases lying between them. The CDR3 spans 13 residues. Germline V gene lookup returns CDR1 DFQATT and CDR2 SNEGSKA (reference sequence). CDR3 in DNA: TGCAGTGCGGTCGGGACGGTCCAAGAGACCCAGTACTTC. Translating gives CSAVGTVQETQYF.

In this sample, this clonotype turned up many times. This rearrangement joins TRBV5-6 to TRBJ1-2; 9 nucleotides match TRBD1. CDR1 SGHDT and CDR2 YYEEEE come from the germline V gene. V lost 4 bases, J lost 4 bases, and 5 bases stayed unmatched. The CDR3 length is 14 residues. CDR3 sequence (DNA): TGTGCCAGCAGCGGCCGGGACAGGGTCTATGGCTACACCTTC. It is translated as CASSGRDRVYGYTF. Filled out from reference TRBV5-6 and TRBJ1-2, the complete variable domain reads DAGVTQSPTHLIKTRGQQVTLRCSPKSGHDTVSWYQQALGQGPQFIFQYYEEEERQRGNFPDRFSGHQFPNYSSELNVNALLLGDSALYLCASSGRDRVYGYTFGSGTRLTVV.

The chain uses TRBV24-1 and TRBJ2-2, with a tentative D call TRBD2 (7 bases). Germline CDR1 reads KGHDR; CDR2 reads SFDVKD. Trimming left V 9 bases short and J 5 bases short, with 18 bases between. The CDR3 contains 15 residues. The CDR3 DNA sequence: TGTGCCACCGAGGGGGGGCTCGCGAGTACCGGGGAGCTGTTTTTT. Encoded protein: CATEGGLASTGELFF.

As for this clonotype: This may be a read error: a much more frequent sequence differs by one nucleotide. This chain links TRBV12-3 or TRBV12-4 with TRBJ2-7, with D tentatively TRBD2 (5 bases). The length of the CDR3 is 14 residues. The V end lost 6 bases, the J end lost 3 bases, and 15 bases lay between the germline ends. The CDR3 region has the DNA TGTGCCAGCAGCCCTCAGGAGGTCTACTACGAGCAGTACTTC. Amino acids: CASSPQEVYYEQYF.

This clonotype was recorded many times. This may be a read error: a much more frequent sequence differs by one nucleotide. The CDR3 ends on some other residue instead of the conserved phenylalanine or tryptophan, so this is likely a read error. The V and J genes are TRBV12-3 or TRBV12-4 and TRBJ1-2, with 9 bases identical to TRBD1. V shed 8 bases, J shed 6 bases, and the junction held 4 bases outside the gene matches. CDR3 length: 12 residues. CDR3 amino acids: CASSTGGDGYTL. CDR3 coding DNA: TGTGCCAGCTCCACAGGGGGCGATGGCTACACCCTC.

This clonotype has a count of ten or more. CDR3 protein: CAWSVEGGTTYEQYF. The CDR3, as DNA: TGTGCCTGGAGTGTAGAGGGCGGGACAACCTACGAGCAGTACTTC. V gene TRBV30 combines with J gene TRBJ2-7; D could derive from TRBD1 or TRBD2 (6 bases each). The CDR3 length is 15 residues. Germline lookup yields CDR1 GTSNPN and CDR2 SVGIG (reference sequence). V was shortened by 0 bases and J by 2 bases, with 14 bases between the two germline ends. The full variable domain, completed using reference TRBV30 and TRBJ2-7, is SQTIHQWPATLVQPVGSPLSLECTVEGTSNPNLYWYRQAAGRGLQLLFYSVGIGQISSEVPQNLSASRPQDRQFILSSKKLLLSDSGFYLCAWSVEGGTTYEQYFGPGTRLTVT.

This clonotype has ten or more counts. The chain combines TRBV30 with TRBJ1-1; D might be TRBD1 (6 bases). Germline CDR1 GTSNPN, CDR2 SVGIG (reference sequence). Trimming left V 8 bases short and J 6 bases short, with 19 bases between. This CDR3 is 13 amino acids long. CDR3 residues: CANGGRGRAEAFF. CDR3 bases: TGTGCCAACGGGGGCCGAGGCAGGGCTGAAGCTTTCTTT.

The CDR3 protein is CASSENTQSYEQYF. The CDR3 coding sequence is TGTGCCAGCAGTGAGAACACCCAGTCCTACGAGCAGTACTTC. The gene calls are TRBV2 and TRBJ2-7; the D is unclear. This CDR3 has 14 amino acids. V dropped 3 bases and J dropped 1 base, with 10 bases sitting between them. The germline CDR1 and CDR2 sequences are SNHLY and FYNNEI.

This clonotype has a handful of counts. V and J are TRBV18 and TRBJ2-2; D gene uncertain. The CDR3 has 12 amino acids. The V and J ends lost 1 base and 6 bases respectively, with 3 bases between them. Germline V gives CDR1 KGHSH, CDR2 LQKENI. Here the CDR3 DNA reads TGTGCCAGCTCACCACAGCCCGGGGAGCTGTTTTTT. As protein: CASSPQPGELFF.

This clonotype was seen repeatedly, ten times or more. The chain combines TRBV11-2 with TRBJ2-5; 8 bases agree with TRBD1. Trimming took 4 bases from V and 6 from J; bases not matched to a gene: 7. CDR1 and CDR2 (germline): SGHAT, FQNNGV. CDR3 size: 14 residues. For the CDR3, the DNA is TGTGCCAGCAGCTGGGGACAGGAGCGAAAGACCCAGTACTTC. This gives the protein CASSWGQERKTQYF.

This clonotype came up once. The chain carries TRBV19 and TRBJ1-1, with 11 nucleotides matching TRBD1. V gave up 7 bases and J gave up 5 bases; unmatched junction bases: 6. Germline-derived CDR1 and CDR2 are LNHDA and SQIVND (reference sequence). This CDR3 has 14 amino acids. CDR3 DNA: TGTGCCAGTACCTCCGGACAGGGGGCGACTGAAGCTTTCTTT. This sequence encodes CASTSGQGATEAFF. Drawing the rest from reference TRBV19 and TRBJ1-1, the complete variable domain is DGGITQSPKYLFRKEGQNVTLSCEQNLNHDAMYWYRQDPGQGLRLIYYSQIVNDFQKGDIAEGYSVSREKKESFPLTVTSAQKNPTAFYLCASTSGQGATEAFFGQGTRLTVV.

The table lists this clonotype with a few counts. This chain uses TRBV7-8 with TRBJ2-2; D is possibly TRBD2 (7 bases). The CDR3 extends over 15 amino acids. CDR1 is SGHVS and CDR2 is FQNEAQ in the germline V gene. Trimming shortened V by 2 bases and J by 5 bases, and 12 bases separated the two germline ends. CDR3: CASSLSAGHTGELFF. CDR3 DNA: TGTGCCAGCAGCTTATCAGCGGGACATACCGGGGAGCTGTTTTTT. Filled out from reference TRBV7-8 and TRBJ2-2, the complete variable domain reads GAGVSQSPRYKVAKRGQDVALRCDPISGHVSLFWYQQALGQGPEFLTYFQNEAQLDKSGLPSDRFFAERPEGSVSTLKIQRTQQEDSAVYLCASSLSAGHTGELFFGEGSRLTVL.

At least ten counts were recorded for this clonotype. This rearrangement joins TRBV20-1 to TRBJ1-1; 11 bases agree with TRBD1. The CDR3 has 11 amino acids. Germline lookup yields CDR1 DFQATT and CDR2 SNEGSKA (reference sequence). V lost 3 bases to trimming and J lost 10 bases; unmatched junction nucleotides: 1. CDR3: CSARGTGGAFF. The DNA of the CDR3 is TGCAGTGCTAGGGGGACAGGGGGAGCTTTCTTT.

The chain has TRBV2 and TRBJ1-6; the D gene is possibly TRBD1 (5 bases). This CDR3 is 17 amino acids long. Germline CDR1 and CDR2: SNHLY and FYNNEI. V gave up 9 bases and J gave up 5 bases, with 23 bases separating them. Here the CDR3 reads CASSLDWDPKNNSPLHF. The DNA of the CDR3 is TGTGCCAGTAGTCTTGACTGGGACCCTAAGAATAATTCACCCCTCCACTTT.

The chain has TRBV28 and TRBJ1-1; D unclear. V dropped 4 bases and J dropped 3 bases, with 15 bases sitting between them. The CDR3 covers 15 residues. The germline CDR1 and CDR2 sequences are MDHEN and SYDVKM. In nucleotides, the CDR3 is TGTGCCAGCAGTTCCTTCTCCATTGGGCACACTGAAGCTTTCTTT. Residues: CASSSFSIGHTEAFF.